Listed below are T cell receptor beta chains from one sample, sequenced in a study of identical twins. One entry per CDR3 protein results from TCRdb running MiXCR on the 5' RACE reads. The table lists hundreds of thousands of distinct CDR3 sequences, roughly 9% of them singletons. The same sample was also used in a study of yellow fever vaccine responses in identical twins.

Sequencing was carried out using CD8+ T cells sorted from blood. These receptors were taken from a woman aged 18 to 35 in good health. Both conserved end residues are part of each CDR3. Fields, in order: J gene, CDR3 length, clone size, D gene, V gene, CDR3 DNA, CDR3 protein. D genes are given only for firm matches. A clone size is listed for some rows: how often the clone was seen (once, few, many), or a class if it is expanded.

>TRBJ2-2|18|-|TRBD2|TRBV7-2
TGTGCCAGCAGCTTCGCGACTAGCGGGGGGGCTAACACCGGGGAGCTGTTTTTT
CASSFATSGGANTGELFF
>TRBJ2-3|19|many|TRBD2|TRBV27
TGTGCCAGCAGCGCAGGGGAAATGGCGGGAGGAGCCTATGGGGATACGCAGTATTTT
CASSAGEMAGGAYGDTQYF
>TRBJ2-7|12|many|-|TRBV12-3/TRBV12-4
TGTGCCAGCAGTTTTACCAGGGGAGAGCAGTACTTC
CASSFTRGEQYF
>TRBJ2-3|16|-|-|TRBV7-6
TGTGCCAGCAGCCCCCAAGGGGGAGGTATAGCAGATACGCAGTATTTT
CASSPQGGGIADTQYF
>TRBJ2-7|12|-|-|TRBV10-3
TGTGCCATCAGTGATCAGGTCTACGAGCAGTACTTC
CAISDQVYEQYF
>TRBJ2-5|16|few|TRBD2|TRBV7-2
TGTGCCAGCAGTTTGGGACTAGCGGGAGGGGGAGGGGACCAGTACTTC
CASSLGLAGGGGDQYF
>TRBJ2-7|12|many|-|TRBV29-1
TGCAGCGTTTGTGTGGACTCCTACGAGCAGTACTTC
CSVCVDSYEQYF
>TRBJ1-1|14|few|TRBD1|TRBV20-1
TGCAGTGCTAGATCGATCCACAGGGGCACTGAAGCTTTCTTT
CSARSIHRGTEAFF
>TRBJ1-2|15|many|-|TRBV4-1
TGCGCCAGCAGCCAAGGAGGGGGATCCGTCTATGGCTACACCTTC
CASSQGGGSVYGYTF
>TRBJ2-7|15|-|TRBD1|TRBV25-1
TGTGCCAGCAGTGCAACAGGGGGCTTTACCTACGAGCAGTACTTC
CASSATGGFTYEQYF
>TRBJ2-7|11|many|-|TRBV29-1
TGCAGCGCCTTTGACCCCTACGAGCAGTACTTC
CSAFDPYEQYF
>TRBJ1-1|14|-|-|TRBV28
TGTGCCAGCAGCAAGTCGGACTCTGGACATGAAGCTTTCTTT
CASSKSDSGHEAFF
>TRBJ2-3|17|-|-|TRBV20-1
TGCTGTGCTAGAGATCTTTGGAGGGGGGCCTACACAGATACGCAGTATTTT
CCARDLWRGAYTDTQYF
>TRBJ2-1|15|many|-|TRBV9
TGTGCCAGCAGCGTAGGCTGGGGGTCCTACAATGAGCAGTTCTTC
CASSVGWGSYNEQFF
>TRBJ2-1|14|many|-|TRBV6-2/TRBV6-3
TGTGCCAGCACCATCGCCGGCGAATACAATGAGCAGTTCTTC
CASTIAGEYNEQFF
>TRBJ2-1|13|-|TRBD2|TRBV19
TGTGCCACCGGGGAGGGATGGTACAATGAGCAGTTCTTC
CATGEGWYNEQFF
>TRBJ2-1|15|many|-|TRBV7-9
TGCGCCAGCAGCTTGGTTCAGGGCACCTACAATGAGCAGTTCTTC
CASSLVQGTYNEQFF
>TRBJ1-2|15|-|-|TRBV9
TGTGCCAGCAGCGTAGGAACAGGGCCTAACTATGGCTACACCTTC
CASSVGTGPNYGYTF
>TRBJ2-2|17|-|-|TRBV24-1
TGTGCCACCAGTGATTTCCCCCATAGAACGAACACCGGGGAGCTGTTTTTT
CATSDFPHRTNTGELFF
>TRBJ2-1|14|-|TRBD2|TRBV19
TGTGCCAGTAAAGAAGCGGGGGCCTACAATGAGCAGTTCTTC
CASKEAGAYNEQFF
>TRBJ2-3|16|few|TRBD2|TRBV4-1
TGCGCCAGCAGCCAACTGCGGGAGTCGGGGACAGATACGCAGTATTTT
CASSQLRESGTDTQYF
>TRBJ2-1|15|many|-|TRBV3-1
TGTGCCAGCAGCCTCCTGACTAGCTCCTACAATGAGCAGTTCTTC
CASSLLTSSYNEQFF
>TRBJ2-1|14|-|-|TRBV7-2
TGTGCCAGCAGCCAAATTGACAGGTACAATGAGCAGTTCTTC
CASSQIDRYNEQFF
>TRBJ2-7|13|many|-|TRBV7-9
TGTGCCAGCAGCTCCAGGGACATCTACGAGCAGTACTTC
CASSSRDIYEQYF
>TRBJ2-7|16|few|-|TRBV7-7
TGTGCTAGCAGCTCCCCAATCCAGGTTGGAAGCTACGAGCAGTACTTC
CASSSPIQVGSYEQYF
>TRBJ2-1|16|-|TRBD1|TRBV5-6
TGTGCCAGCAGCCTACTGACAGGGCCCTCCTACAATGAGCAGTTCTTC
CASSLLTGPSYNEQFF
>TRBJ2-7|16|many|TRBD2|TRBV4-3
TGCGCCAGCAGCCAAGCCAGGACTAGCGTCTCCTACGAGCAGTACTTC
CASSQARTSVSYEQYF
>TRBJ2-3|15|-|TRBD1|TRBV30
TGTGCCTGGAGCCCTGGGACAGGGGGCAGAGATACGCAGTATTTT
CAWSPGTGGRDTQYF
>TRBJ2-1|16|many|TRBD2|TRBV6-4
TGTGCCAGCAGTGACTCGATGAGCGGGGGGTACAATGAGCAGTTCTTC
CASSDSMSGGYNEQFF
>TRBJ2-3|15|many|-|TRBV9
TGTGCCAGCAGCGTCTCCGGGAGTGGAGCAGATACGCAGTATTTT
CASSVSGSGADTQYF
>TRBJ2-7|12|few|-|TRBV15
TGTGCCACCAGCAGAGGAGGGAGTGAGCAGTACTTC
CATSRGGSEQYF
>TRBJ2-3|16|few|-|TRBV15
TGTGCCACCAGTAAAGGGTGGGGATCCAGCACAGATACGCAGTATTTT
CATSKGWGSSTDTQYF
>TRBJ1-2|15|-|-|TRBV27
TGTGCCAGCAGTTTATCTCGGTCAGGGACGAGTGGCTACACCTTC
CASSLSRSGTSGYTF